Shown below are 30 T cell receptor beta chains from a single sample sequenced in a study of blood T cell repertoires in COVID-19. This table comes from immunoSEQ multiplex PCR, and its TCRdb copy is limited to in-frame clones, with some not included. The repertoire consists of around 450,000 clones, with about 90% occurring once and the leading ten covering roughly 1.9%. The sequenced material came from PBMCs or T cells enriched from blood (not recorded which). These receptors came from a woman aged 18-29 years with acute COVID-19.

The chain couples TRBV9 to TRBJ2-1; weak D call: TRBD2 (6 bases). Between the trimmed V and J ends, which lost 4 bases and 4 bases, there was a span of 18 bases. The CDR3 has 16 residues. CDR1 is SGDLS and CDR2 is YYNGEE in the germline V gene. The CDR3 sequence is CASSSTGTVPYNEQFF. Here the CDR3 DNA reads TGTGCCAGCAGCTCCACCGGGACTGTCCCATACAATGAGCAGTTCTTC.

The chain is built from TRBV27 and TRBJ2-2; no reliable D call. This CDR3 has 14 amino acids. V was shortened by 3 bases and J by 4 bases, with 9 bases between the two germline ends. Germline V gene data show CDR1 as MNHEY and CDR2 as SMNVEV (reference sequence). The chain's CDR3 is CASSFGSVTGELFF. CDR3 coding DNA: TGTGCCAGCAGTTTTGGTTCGGTCACCGGGGAGCTGTTTTTT.

The V call is TRBV27, the J call TRBJ1-4; 8 bases are a match to TRBD1. From germline, CDR1 is MNHEY and CDR2 SMNVEV (reference sequence). The CDR3 extends over 14 amino acids. With V trimmed by 1 base and J by 8 bases, 3 bases remained unmatched. The CDR3 region is CASSLWTGNEKLFF. The CDR3 DNA follows: TGTGCCAGCAGTTTATGGACAGGGAACGAAAAACTGTTTTTT.

V usage is TRBV7-2 and J usage is TRBJ2-7; 12 bases are shared with TRBD1. This CDR3 has 15 residues. The ends lost 5 bases at V and 5 bases at J; junction bases unmatched: 7. CDR1 is SGHTA and CDR2 is FQGNSA in the germline V gene. This CDR3 is CASSIQGQGADEQYF. CDR3 nucleotide sequence: TGTGCCAGCAGCATACAGGGACAGGGGGCCGACGAGCAGTACTTC.

V gene TRBV24-1 combines with J gene TRBJ2-1; 8 bases line up with TRBD2. The CDR3 runs 15 residues. After removal of 5 bases from V and 5 bases from J, the junction contained 7 bases not matched to a gene. Germline V CDR1 and CDR2: KGHDR, SFDVKD. CDR3 sequence reads: CATSGGTGGDNEQFF. Here the CDR3 DNA reads TGTGCCACCAGTGGCGGGACGGGAGGGGACAATGAGCAGTTCTTC.

This chain links TRBV24-1 with TRBJ2-3; 9 bases map to TRBD1. The CDR3 has 16 residues. V trimming: 4 bases; J trimming: 5 bases; junction bases outside the gene matches: 9. The germline gives CDR1 KGHDR, CDR2 SFDVKD. The CDR3 sequence is CATSENTGGAGDTQYF. In nucleotides, the CDR3 is TGTGCCACCAGTGAAAATACAGGGGGCGCGGGAGATACGCAGTATTTT.

This clone was picked up one time. Other DNA sequences in this specimen translate into the identical CDR3. This chain uses TRBV18 with TRBJ2-7; no clear D gene. The CDR3 has 14 residues. V was trimmed by 0 bases and J by 4 bases, leaving 10 bases between them. CDR1 KGHSH and CDR2 LQKENI come from the germline V gene. The CDR3 sequence: CASSPPAGPYEQYF. CDR3 nucleotides: TGTGCCAGCTCACCACCTGCAGGCCCATACGAGCAGTACTTC. The entire variable domain, with the rest obtained from reference TRBV18 and TRBJ2-7, is as follows: NAGVMQNPRHLVRRRGQEARLRCSPMKGHSHVYWYRQLPEEGLKFMVYLQKENIIDESGMPKERFSAEFPKEGPSILRIQQVVRGDSAAYFCASSPPAGPYEQYFGPGTRLTVT.

V is TRBV7-9 and J is TRBJ1-6; 11 bases match TRBD1. This CDR3 spans 15 amino acids. The V segment lost 5 bases and the J segment 8 bases; nucleotides outside the gene matches: 5. The V gene's germline CDR1 is SEHNR and CDR2 FQNEAQ (reference sequence). The CDR3 DNA reads TGTGCCAGCAGCGCTCCGGGACAGGGGGATTCACCCCTCCACTTT. It encodes CASSAPGQGDSPLHF.

This clone was detected once. The chain links TRBV7-2 to TRBJ2-1; TRBD2 matches 9 bases. The germline CDR1 and CDR2 sequences are SGHTA and FQGNSA. This CDR3 has 15 amino acids. The V gene end was trimmed by 8 bases and the J gene end by 0 bases; junction bases not matched to a gene: 5. Here the CDR3 DNA reads TGTGCCAGCCTCCCGGGACTAGCCTCCTACAATGAGCAGTTCTTC. This gives the protein CASLPGLASYNEQFF.

V is TRBV5-1 and J is TRBJ2-3; 9 bases fit TRBD2. The ends lost 2 bases at V and 6 bases at J; junction bases unmatched: 7. Germline loops: CDR1 SGHRS, CDR2 YFSETQ. The CDR3 extends over 15 amino acids. In nucleotides, the CDR3 is TGCGCCAGCAGCTTTGAAGCGGGGGGTTCGGATACGCAGTATTTT. This codes for CASSFEAGGSDTQYF.

CDR3 coding DNA: TGTGCCGGAGTCGAGACTAGCGCCTGGGAGCAGTACTTC. Translated: CAGVETSAWEQYF. The V and J genes are TRBV30 and TRBJ2-7, with 8 bases lining up with TRBD2. The CDR3 is made up of 13 amino acids. Germline V gene sequence: CDR1 GTSNPN, CDR2 SVGIG (reference sequence). J lost 7 bases, V lost 8 bases, and 13 bases had no gene match.

The V call is TRBV28, the J call TRBJ2-5, with TRBD2 matching 14 bases. The CDR3 runs to 18 residues. Germline assignment: CDR1 MDHEN and CDR2 SYDVKM. V was pared by 5 bases and J by 0 bases, with 8 bases of the junction left unmatched. This CDR3 reads CASSTRLAGGPYQETQYF. For the CDR3, the DNA is TGTGCCAGCAGTACACGACTAGCGGGAGGGCCATACCAAGAGACCCAGTACTTC.

The chain uses TRBV6-5 and TRBJ2-5; 8 bases fit TRBD1. CDR3 length: 15 amino acids. Looked up from germline, CDR1 is MNHEY and CDR2 is SVGAGI. V was pared by 2 bases and J by 1 base, with 3 bases of the junction left unmatched. The CDR3 is CASSYPGTGQETQYF. The CDR3 bases are TGTGCCAGCAGTTACCCCGGGACAGGCCAAGAGACCCAGTACTTC.

Concerning this clone: Mismatch with germline at one junction end may stem from a read error. The chain joins TRBV19 to TRBJ1-1; D gene ambiguous. The CDR3 sequence is 12 residues long. Germline assignment: CDR1 LNHDA and CDR2 SQIVND (reference sequence). CDR3 region: CASSIYNTEAFF. The CDR3 DNA sequence: TGTGCCAGTAGTATATATAACACCGAAGCTTTCTTT.

V usage is TRBV5-1 and J usage is TRBJ2-7, with D possibly being TRBD2 (6 bases). Between the trimmed V and J ends, which lost 2 bases and 6 bases, there was a span of 18 bases. Germline V gene data show CDR1 as SGHRS and CDR2 as YFSETQ. This CDR3 has 15 amino acids. DNA for the CDR3: TGCGCCAGCAGCTTAGGACGGGTGACTAGTGGCGAGCAGTACTTC. Residues: CASSLGRVTSGEQYF.

The V gene is TRBV2, the J gene TRBJ1-5; D gene ambiguous. Germline lookup yields CDR1 SNHLY and CDR2 FYNNEI. V was cut by 2 bases and J by 4 bases, with 9 bases left in between. The CDR3 spans 14 residues. CDR3 sequence (DNA): TGTGCCAGCAGTGAAAATTCGGGGAATCAGCCCCAGCATTTT. It translates to CASSENSGNQPQHF.

The rearrangement joins TRBV5-4 to TRBJ2-1; 11 bases align to TRBD2. The CDR3 consists of 18 residues. Germline loops: CDR1 SGHNT, CDR2 YYREEE (reference sequence). V was clipped by 2 bases and J by 4 bases; unmatched bases: 11. CDR3 amino acids: CASSFGRPTSGGYNEQFF. The CDR3 nucleotides are TGTGCCAGCAGCTTCGGGCGACCAACTAGCGGGGGATACAATGAGCAGTTCTTC.

The rearrangement joins TRBV18 to TRBJ1-6; tentative D call: TRBD1 (5 bases). CDR3 size: 13 residues. CDR1 is KGHSH and CDR2 is LQKENI in the germline V gene. V dropped 5 bases and J dropped 10 bases, with 12 bases sitting between them. The CDR3 loop is CASSGREGSPLHF. DNA of the CDR3: TGTGCCAGCTCAGGCAGGGAGGGATCACCCCTCCACTTT. Looking up the rest from reference TRBV18 and TRBJ1-6 gives the full variable domain: NAGVMQNPRHLVRRRGQEARLRCSPMKGHSHVYWYRQLPEEGLKFMVYLQKENIIDESGMPKERFSAEFPKEGPSILRIQQVVRGDSAAYFCASSGREGSPLHFGNGTRLTVT.

The chain carries TRBV7-9 and TRBJ1-5; D uncertain. Germline V gene sequence: CDR1 SEHNR, CDR2 FQNEAQ (reference sequence). The length of the CDR3 is 15 residues. Trimming left V 0 bases short and J 3 bases short, with 9 bases between. The CDR3 is CASSLAGGLNQPQHF. CDR3 sequence (DNA): TGTGCCAGCAGCTTAGCTGGCGGTCTCAATCAGCCCCAGCATTTT. The whole variable domain, filled in from reference TRBV7-9 and TRBJ1-5, reads DTGVSQNPRHKITKRGQNVTFRCDPISEHNRLYWYRQTLGQGPEFLTYFQNEAQLEKSRLLSDRFSAERPKGSFSTLEIQRTEQGDSAMYLCASSLAGGLNQPQHFGDGTRLSIL.

V is TRBV11-2 and J is TRBJ2-3; the D is unclear. CDR3 length equals 14 residues. Germline CDR1 SGHAT, CDR2 FQNNGV. Trimming shortened V by 0 bases and J by 1 base, and 5 bases separated the two germline ends. In nucleotides, the CDR3 is TGTGCCAGCAGCTTAGAGCCGGGCACAGATACGCAGTATTTT. Protein sequence: CASSLEPGTDTQYF.

This clone has just one count. The rearrangement links TRBV25-1 to TRBJ1-4, with D possibly matching TRBD1 (5 bases). V was pared by 2 bases and J by 8 bases, with 15 bases between. From germline, CDR1 is MGHDK and CDR2 SYGVNS. The CDR3 covers 15 residues. CDR3 sequence reads: CASSENRGWPEKLFF. CDR3 coding DNA: TGTGCCAGCAGTGAAAATAGGGGCTGGCCCGAAAAACTGTTTTTT. Using reference TRBV25-1 and TRBJ1-4 for the parts outside the CDR3, the full variable domain is EADIYQTPRYLVIGTGKKITLECSQTMGHDKMYWYQQDPGMELHLIHYSYGVNSTEKGDLSSESTVSRIRTEHFPLTLESARPSHTSQYLCASSENRGWPEKLFFGSGTQLSVL.

The V call is TRBV15, the J call TRBJ1-5; unclear D gene. The CDR3 is made up of 15 amino acids. V shed 0 bases and J shed 7 bases, with 13 bases lying between them. Germline CDR1 and CDR2: LNHNV and YYDKDF (reference sequence). The DNA for the CDR3 is TGTGCCACCAGCAGAGACCGGGAACGAGGACAGCCCCAGCATTTT. Protein sequence: CATSRDRERGQPQHF.

The chain recombines TRBV6-5 with TRBJ2-1; TRBD1 aligns across 11 bases. Germline lookup yields CDR1 MNHEY and CDR2 SVGAGI. The CDR3 is made up of 14 amino acids. J was trimmed by 10 bases and V by 4 bases; bases with no gene match: 6. The CDR3 sequence is CASSFRTGGWEQFF. CDR3 nucleotides: TGTGCCAGCAGTTTCCGGACAGGGGGCTGGGAGCAGTTCTTC.

The chain recombines TRBV15 with TRBJ2-1, with D maybe TRBD1 (5 bases). V dropped 0 bases and J dropped 2 bases, with 11 bases sitting between them. The CDR3 extends over 16 amino acids. CDR1 is LNHNV and CDR2 is YYDKDF in the germline V gene (reference sequence). The CDR3 DNA reads TGTGCCACCAGCAGAGAGTGGGGCGGCACCTACAATGAGCAGTTCTTC. Its translation: CATSREWGGTYNEQFF.

This chain joins TRBV10-1 and TRBJ1-1, with a weak D call TRBD1 (6 bases). This CDR3 contains 13 residues. Trimming took off 7 bases at V and 3 bases at J, with 12 bases between the two ends. Germline V gene data show CDR1 as WNHNN and CDR2 as SYGVQD (reference sequence). CDR3 DNA sequence: TGCGCCAGCAAACTGAACAGGGACACTGAAGCTTTCTTT. Its translation: CASKLNRDTEAFF.

This sequence joins TRBV9 and TRBJ2-7; 12 positions match TRBD2. Trimming took 4 bases from V and 0 from J; bases not matched to a gene: 11. This CDR3 has 18 amino acids. Germline loops: CDR1 SGDLS, CDR2 YYNGEE. The CDR3 reads CASSPGTSGPGNSYEQYF. CDR3 DNA sequence: TGTGCCAGCAGCCCCGGGACTAGCGGGCCCGGAAACTCCTACGAGCAGTACTTC.

The V call is TRBV4-1, the J call TRBJ2-6, with 7 positions matching TRBD1. The junction had 13 bases not matched to a gene; V was cut back by 9 bases and J by 2 bases. Germline CDR1 and CDR2: MGHRA and YSYEKL. The CDR3 spans 17 residues. The CDR3 sequence: CASMTTGSLPGANVLTF. The CDR3 bases are TGCGCCAGTATGACGACAGGGAGCCTCCCTGGGGCCAACGTCCTGACTTTC.

This clone was detected once. The V call is TRBV7-9, the J call TRBJ2-1; 9 bases align to TRBD2. The CDR3 runs to 14 residues. Per germline, CDR1 SEHNR and CDR2 FQNEAQ (reference sequence). Germline trimming cut 5 bases from V and 8 bases from J; bases unmatched to any gene: 7. The CDR3 DNA reads TGTGCCAGCAGCACCGCGGGAGGGCCCTATGAGCAGTTCTTC. Its protein product is CASSTAGGPYEQFF. Together with reference TRBV7-9 and TRBJ2-1, the CDR3 gives the full variable domain: DTGVSQNPRHKITKRGQNVTFRCDPISEHNRLYWYRQTLGQGPEFLTYFQNEAQLEKSRLLSDRFSAERPKGSFSTLEIQRTEQGDSAMYLCASSTAGGPYEQFFGPGTRLTVL.

The CDR3, as DNA: TGTGCCAGCTCACCACCGGAGGGGAGCTATGGCTACACCTTC. This gives the protein CASSPPEGSYGYTF. The V gene is TRBV18, the J gene TRBJ1-2, with D tentatively TRBD1 (5 bases). The V and J ends lost 0 bases and 4 bases respectively, with 9 bases between them. The CDR3 is 14 residues long. The germline gives CDR1 KGHSH, CDR2 LQKENI.

V is TRBV28 and J is TRBJ1-2; D is undetermined. Germline values: CDR1 MDHEN, CDR2 SYDVKM. The CDR3 contains 12 residues. Between the trimmed V and J ends, which lost 3 bases and 5 bases, there was a span of 7 bases. The CDR3 reads CASSLRGYGYTF. CDR3 DNA: TGTGCCAGCAGTTTGAGAGGGTATGGCTACACCTTC.